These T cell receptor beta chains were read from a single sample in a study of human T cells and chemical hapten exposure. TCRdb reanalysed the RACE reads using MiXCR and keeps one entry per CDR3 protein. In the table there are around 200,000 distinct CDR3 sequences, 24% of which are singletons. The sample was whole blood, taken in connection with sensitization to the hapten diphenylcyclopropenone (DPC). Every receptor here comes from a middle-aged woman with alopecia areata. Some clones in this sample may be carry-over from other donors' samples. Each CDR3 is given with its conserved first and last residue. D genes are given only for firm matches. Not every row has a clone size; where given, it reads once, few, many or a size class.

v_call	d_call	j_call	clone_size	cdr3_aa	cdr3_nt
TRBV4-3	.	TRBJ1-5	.	CASSQDRVSGQPQHF	TGCGCCAGCAGCCAAGATCGGGTGTCGGGGCAGCCCCAGCATTTT
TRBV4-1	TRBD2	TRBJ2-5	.	CASSQDQAGSGVYQETQYF	TGCGCCAGCAGCCAAGATCAGGCGGGTAGCGGGGTTTACCAAGAGACCCAGTACTTC
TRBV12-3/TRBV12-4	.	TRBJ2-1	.	CASSKKDEQFF	TGTGCCAGCAGTAAAAAGGATGAGCAGTTCTTC
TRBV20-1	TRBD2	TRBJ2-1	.	CSAPQAGGSYNEQFF	TGCAGTGCTCCCCAAGCGGGAGGCTCCTACAATGAGCAGTTCTTC
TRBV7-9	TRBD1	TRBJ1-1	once	CASSLWDSTEAFF	TGTGCCAGCAGCTTATGGGACAGCACTGAAGCTTTCTTT
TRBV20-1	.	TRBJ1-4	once	CSAAGGGASEKLFF	TGCAGTGCGGCTGGGGGGGGGGCGAGTGAAAAACTGTTTTTT
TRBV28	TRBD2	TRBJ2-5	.	CASSFIPGLAGKETQYF	TGTGCCAGCAGCTTTATCCCAGGACTAGCGGGGAAAGAGACCCAGTACTTC
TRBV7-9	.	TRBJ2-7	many	CASSPQYF	TGTGCCAGCAGCCCCCAGTACTTC
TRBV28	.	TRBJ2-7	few	CASRPGVGYEQYF	TGTGCCAGCCGACCCGGGGTCGGTTACGAGCAGTACTTC
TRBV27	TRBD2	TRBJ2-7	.	CASSWGTSATPYEQYF	TGTGCCAGCAGCTGGGGGACTAGCGCGACACCCTACGAGCAGTACTTC
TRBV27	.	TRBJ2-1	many	CASSPGRSSYNEQFF	TGTGCCAGCAGTCCCGGACGGAGCTCCTACAATGAGCAGTTCTTC
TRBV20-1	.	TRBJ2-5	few	CSARVQLAGLQETQYF	TGCAGTGCTAGAGTTCAACTCGCGGGACTCCAAGAGACCCAGTACTTC
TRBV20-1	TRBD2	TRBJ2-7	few	CSARLAGHSYEQYF	TGCAGTGCTAGATTAGCGGGACACTCCTACGAGCAGTACTTC
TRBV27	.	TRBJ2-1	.	CASSLSSGLHLVF	TGTGCCAGCAGTTTATCTTCCGGCCTTCACCTGGTCTTC
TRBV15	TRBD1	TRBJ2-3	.	CATSRPGQGGADTQYF	TGTGCCACCAGCAGACCGGGACAGGGAGGCGCAGATACGCAGTATTTT
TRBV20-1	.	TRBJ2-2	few	CSARNPANGNTGELFF	TGCAGTGCTAGAAACCCGGCGAACGGGAACACCGGGGAGCTGTTTTTT
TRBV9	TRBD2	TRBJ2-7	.	CASSPVGLAGEVQYF	TGTGCCAGCAGCCCAGTCGGGCTAGCGGGAGAAGTGCAGTACTTC
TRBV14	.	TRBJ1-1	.	CASSQAGTVYMTEAFF	TGTGCCAGCAGCCAAGCCGGGACGGTCTATATGACTGAAGCTTTCTTT
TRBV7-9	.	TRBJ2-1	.	CASSQNPGLEQFF	TGTGCCAGCAGCCAAAATCCGGGACTGGAGCAGTTCTTC
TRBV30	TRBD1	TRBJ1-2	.	CACRNRGPGLSYGYTF	TGTGCCTGTCGGAACAGGGGACCTGGCCTTTCCTATGGCTACACCTTC
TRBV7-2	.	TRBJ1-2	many	CASSPDINYGYTF	TGTGCCAGCAGCCCAGACATAAACTATGGCTACACCTTC
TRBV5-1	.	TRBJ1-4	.	CASSRPPTESNEKLFF	TGCGCCAGCAGCCGACCACCGACCGAATCAAATGAAAAACTGTTTTTT
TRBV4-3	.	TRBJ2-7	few	CASSQDPLVAGQYF	TGCGCCAGCAGCCAAGACCCTCTCGTGGCGGGGCAGTACTTC
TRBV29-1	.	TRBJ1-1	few	CSVEAQLGRTEAFF	TGCAGCGTTGAGGCTCAACTGGGGAGGACTGAAGCTTTCTTT
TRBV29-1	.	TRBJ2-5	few	CSVVHLGQETQYF	TGCAGCGTTGTACACCTAGGCCAAGAGACCCAGTACTTC
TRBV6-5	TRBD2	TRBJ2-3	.	CASSLAGGFTDTQYF	TGTGCCAGCAGTCTAGCGGGAGGTTTTACAGATACGCAGTATTTT
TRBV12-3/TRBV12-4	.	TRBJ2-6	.	CASREITGANVLTF	TGTGCCAGCCGAGAGATAACCGGGGCCAACGTCCTGACTTTC
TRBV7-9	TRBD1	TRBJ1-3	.	CASSLPPGQGGNTIYF	TGTGCCAGCAGCTTACCTCCGGGACAGGGCGGTAACACCATATATTTT
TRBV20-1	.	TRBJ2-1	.	CSASRGGPSGNEQFF	TGCAGTGCTAGCAGAGGAGGGCCCTCAGGCAATGAGCAGTTCTTC
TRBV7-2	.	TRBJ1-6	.	CASRPQTGNYNSPLHF	TGTGCCAGCAGACCACAGACAGGAAACTATAATTCACCCCTCCACTTT
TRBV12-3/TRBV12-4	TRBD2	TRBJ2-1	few	CASSLQTSGDYNEQFF	TGTGCCAGCAGTTTACAGACTAGCGGGGATTACAATGAGCAGTTCTTC
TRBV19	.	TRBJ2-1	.	CASSMEFPLTASPSYNEQFF	TGTGCCAGTAGCATGGAATTTCCCCTAACGGCCTCTCCTTCCTACAATGAGCAGTTCTTC
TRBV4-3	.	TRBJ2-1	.	CASSPPAYGTQIYNEQFF	TGCGCCAGCAGCCCCCCGGCCTACGGGACTCAGATCTACAATGAGCAGTTCTTC
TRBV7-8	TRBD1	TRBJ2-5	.	CASSYRGQGANYQETQYF	TGTGCCAGCAGCTATCGGGGCCAGGGGGCGAATTACCAAGAGACCCAGTACTTC
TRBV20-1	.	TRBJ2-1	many	CSARDDRLVGSYNEQFF	TGCAGTGCTAGAGATGATCGGCTTGTGGGAAGCTACAATGAGCAGTTCTTC
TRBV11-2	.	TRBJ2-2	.	CASSRAANTGELFF	TGTGCCAGCAGCAGGGCCGCGAACACCGGGGAGCTGTTTTTT
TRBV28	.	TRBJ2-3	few	CASSLAGTRRGF	TGTGCCAGCAGTTTGGCCGGGACACGTCGGGGTTTT
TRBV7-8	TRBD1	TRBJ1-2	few	CASSQDRGRGYTF	TGTGCCAGCAGCCAGGACAGGGGCCGCGGCTACACCTTC
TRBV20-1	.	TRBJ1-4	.	CSAQQGGTNEKLFF	TGCAGTGCTCAGCAGGGCGGAACTAATGAAAAACTGTTTTTT
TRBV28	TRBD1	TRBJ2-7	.	CASSLLTGGSYEQYF	TGTGCCAGCAGTTTACTGACAGGGGGCTCCTACGAGCAGTACTTC
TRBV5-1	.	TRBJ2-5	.	CASSAGEQETQYF	TGCGCCAGCAGCGCTGGAGAGCAAGAGACCCAGTACTTC
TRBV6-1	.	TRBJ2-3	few	CASSEIDMSTDTQYF	TGTGCCAGCAGTGAAATCGACATGAGCACAGATACGCAGTATTTT
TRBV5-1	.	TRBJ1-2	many	CASSLSNYGYTF	TGCGCCAGCAGCTTAAGTAACTATGGCTACACCTTC
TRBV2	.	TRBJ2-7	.	CASSVSGHAVREQYF	TGTGCCAGCAGTGTAAGCGGGCACGCTGTGCGGGAGCAGTACTTC
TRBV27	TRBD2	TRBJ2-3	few	CASSDHRLAGATDTQYF	TGTGCCAGCAGTGATCATCGACTAGCTGGGGCCACAGATACGCAGTATTTT
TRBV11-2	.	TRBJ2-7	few	CASSLLGSRHYEQYF	TGTGCCAGCAGCTTATTGGGGAGCCGACACTACGAGCAGTACTTC
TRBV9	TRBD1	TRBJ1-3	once	CASSVKGTGGSGNTIYF	TGTGCCAGCAGCGTAAAGGGGACAGGGGGTTCCGGAAACACCATATATTTT
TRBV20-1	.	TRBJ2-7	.	CSARAVRVYEQYF	TGCAGTGCCCGAGCTGTAAGGGTCTACGAGCAGTACTTC